A selection of T cell receptor beta chains follows, all from one sample in a study of T-cell memory formation after mild COVID-19. TCRdb reprocessed the 5' RACE reads via MiXCR and lists one record per CDR3 protein. Seen here are roughly 350,000 distinct CDR3 sequences, roughly 15% observed once, and the top ten hold about a fifth. Sequencing was performed on PBMCs or a T cell subset sorted from them (not recorded which). These receptors all stem from a man between 18 and 35 years old who had mild COVID-19 (a few samples of this study predate the infection). Cell type and time point are not known. CDR3s include the opening cysteine and the closing phenylalanine or tryptophan. The D gene is left open where the match is weak. The listing skips clone size in some rows; elsewhere it reads once, few, many or a size class.

.	TRBJ1-2	few	TRBV5-1	CASSLGGGADGYTF	TGCGCCAGCAGCTTGGGAGGAGGCGCAGATGGCTACACCTTC
.	TRBJ2-3	.	TRBV6-6	CASSHLGTDTQYF	TGTGCCAGCAGCCATCTAGGAACAGATACGCAGTATTTT
TRBD2	TRBJ2-5	.	TRBV11-2	CASSKTGTSGETQYF	TGTGCCAGCAGCAAAACCGGGACTAGTGGAGAGACCCAGTACTTC
TRBD2	TRBJ2-2	.	TRBV7-7	CASSFRPSGGPNTGELFF	TGTGCTAGCAGCTTTAGGCCTAGCGGGGGGCCGAACACCGGGGAGCTGTTTTTT
TRBD2	TRBJ2-2	.	TRBV19	CASRPRGLAGGVELFF	TGTGCCAGTCGACCCAGGGGGTTAGCGGGGGGCGTGGAGCTGTTTTTT
TRBD1	TRBJ2-7	.	TRBV9	CASSVGPEDRGEQYF	TGTGCCAGCAGCGTAGGACCAGAGGACAGGGGCGAGCAGTACTTC
TRBD2	TRBJ2-7	.	TRBV7-2	CASSSTTSGGTIPSAEQYF	TGTGCCAGCAGCTCAACGACTAGCGGGGGGACAATCCCTTCTGCCGAGCAGTACTTC
.	TRBJ2-5	.	TRBV12-3/TRBV12-4	CASSTVGETQYF	TGTGCCAGTTCTACAGTCGGGGAGACCCAGTACTTC
TRBD2	TRBJ2-3	.	TRBV10-1	CASSDQRGGQDTQYF	TGCGCCAGCAGTGACCAGCGGGGGGGCCAGGATACGCAGTATTTT
.	TRBJ1-6	.	TRBV9	CASSVGEGTNSPLHF	TGTGCCAGCAGCGTAGGGGAGGGGACGAATTCACCCCTCCACTTT
.	TRBJ2-7	few	TRBV4-1	CASSPSVGYEQYF	TGCGCCAGCAGCCCAAGTGTCGGTTACGAGCAGTACTTC
.	TRBJ2-3	many	TRBV28	CASADRNTDTQYF	TGTGCCAGCGCCGACAGGAACACAGATACGCAGTATTTT
TRBD2	TRBJ2-3	few	TRBV7-6	CASSFQTSGGASTQYF	TGTGCCAGCAGCTTCCAGACTAGCGGGGGGGCATCTACGCAGTATTTT
.	TRBJ1-2	few	TRBV4-3	CASSQASGVSGYTF	TGCGCCAGCAGCCAAGCTTCGGGGGTGTCTGGCTACACCTTC
.	TRBJ2-5	.	TRBV5-1	CASSLAPSPPETQYF	TGCGCCAGCAGCTTGGCCCCATCCCCCCCAGAGACCCAGTACTTC
TRBD2	TRBJ2-3	few	TRBV5-1	CASSLVLAGNTDTQYF	TGCGCCAGCAGCTTGGTACTAGCGGGGAACACAGATACGCAGTATTTT
.	TRBJ2-3	many	TRBV7-8	CASSLAPNTQYF	TGTGCCAGCAGCTTAGCGCCTAATACGCAGTATTTT
.	TRBJ2-5	few	TRBV11-3	CASSFGTVETQYF	TGTGCCAGCAGCTTCGGGACGGTGGAGACCCAGTACTTC
.	TRBJ2-3	few	TRBV24-1	CATQDPNITDTQYF	TGTGCCACCCAGGATCCGAATATCACAGATACGCAGTATTTT
.	TRBJ2-7	few	TRBV6-6	CASSYMADGRSYEQYF	TGTGCCAGCAGTTACATGGCAGACGGTCGCTCCTACGAGCAGTACTTC
TRBD1	TRBJ1-1	few	TRBV6-5	CASRLPGQGTEAFF	TGTGCCAGCAGACTGCCGGGACAGGGAACTGAAGCTTTCTTT
.	TRBJ1-1	few	TRBV4-3	CASSRAQGLNTEAFF	TGCGCCAGCAGCCGAGCGCAGGGTTTGAACACTGAAGCTTTCTTT